A single sample gave rise to the 15 T cell receptor beta chains below, sequenced in a study of T-cell reconstitution after alpha-beta-depleted transplantation in children. Unique molecular identifiers were built into the TCRbeta library. TCRdb re-analysed the PCR reads in MiXCR, keeping a single row per CDR3 protein. The sample lists around 580,000 distinct CDR3 sequences, around 23% occurring once. Sequencing was performed on PBMCs, mostly from graft donor cells, taken 360 days after TCRalphabeta/CD19-depleted stem cell transplant. Receptors were obtained from a boy in the first two years of life who had a stem cell transplant for acute myeloid leukemia, so the T cells may come from the graft donor.

This CDR3 is CASSLAARVHEQYF. The CDR3 DNA is TGCGCCAGCAGCTTGGCCGCGAGGGTTCACGAGCAGTACTTC. V and J are TRBV5-1 and TRBJ2-7; the D gene is possibly TRBD2 (5 bases). The CDR3 is 14 residues long. V gave up 0 bases and J gave up 5 bases, with 12 bases separating them. The germline V gene encodes CDR1 SGHRS and CDR2 YFSETQ.

V usage is TRBV29-1 and J usage is TRBJ2-1, with 7 positions matching TRBD1. The ends lost 3 bases at V and 0 bases at J; junction bases unmatched: 2. The CDR3 has 14 amino acids. From germline, CDR1 is SQVTM and CDR2 ANQGSEA. Written as DNA, the CDR3 is TGCAGCGTTGAGGGGGACAGCTCCTACAATGAGCAGTTCTTC. Amino acids: CSVEGDSSYNEQFF.

The chain is built from TRBV12-3 or TRBV12-4 and TRBJ2-2; 9 nucleotides agree with TRBD2. This CDR3 contains 14 residues. After removal of 5 bases from V and 8 bases from J, the junction contained 6 bases not matched to a gene. CDR3 region: CASSPGLAAGELFF. The CDR3 DNA is TGTGCCAGCAGTCCGGGACTAGCTGCAGGGGAGCTGTTTTTT.

The rearrangement joins TRBV20-1 to TRBJ2-7, with D tentatively TRBD1 (5 bases). Germline V gives CDR1 DFQATT, CDR2 SNEGSKA (reference sequence). This CDR3 contains 12 residues. V was pared by 2 bases and J by 1 base, with 6 bases between. The CDR3 reads CSARKGSYEQYF. The CDR3 region has the DNA TGCAGTGCTAGAAAGGGGTCCTACGAGCAGTACTTC.

V gene TRBV6-1 combines with J gene TRBJ2-1, with D tentatively TRBD1 (7 bases). The V end lost 6 bases, the J end lost 3 bases, and 15 bases lay between the germline ends. The CDR3 sequence is 15 residues long. CDR1 is MNHNS, CDR2 SASEGT, per germline. In DNA, the CDR3 is TGTGCCAGCAGCCTGGAGGGGGCCTACTACAATGAGCAGTTCTTC. It translates to CASSLEGAYYNEQFF.

This clonotype was found many times. V gene TRBV9 combines with J gene TRBJ2-3; 8 nucleotides line up with TRBD1. CDR3 length equals 15 residues. CDR1 is SGDLS, CDR2 YYNGEE, per germline. V was pared by 4 bases and J by 6 bases, with 10 bases of the junction left unmatched. CDR3 sequence: CASSPRAGGSDTQYF. The CDR3 bases are TGTGCCAGCAGCCCGAGGGCAGGGGGCAGTGATACGCAGTATTTT.

This clonotype was recorded many times. This chain uses TRBV29-1 with TRBJ2-3; possibly TRBD1 for D (6 bases). This CDR3 is built from 15 residues. Germline CDR1 reads SQVTM; CDR2 reads ANQGSEA. The V end was cut by 5 bases, the J end by 2 bases, with 17 bases between. The CDR3 DNA sequence: TGCAGCGTTAAGGGGGTGCACAGATACACAGATACGCAGTATTTT. Protein product: CSVKGVHRYTDTQYF.

As for this clonotype: Germline is not matched at one junction end, which may reflect a read error. The rearrangement links TRBV20-1 to TRBJ1-2; 7 bases fit TRBD1. From germline, CDR1 is DFQATT and CDR2 SNEGSKA (reference sequence). The CDR3 has 12 residues. The CDR3 sequence: CSAVRDSYGYTF. DNA for the CDR3: TGCAGTGCTGTCCGGGACAGCTATGGCTACACTTTC.

The chain has TRBV7-2 and TRBJ1-2; TRBD1 agrees at 8 bases. V shed 5 bases and J 7 bases; nucleotides not matched to a gene: 12. This CDR3 has 15 amino acids. Germline CDR1 reads SGHTA; CDR2 reads FQGNSA. The DNA of the CDR3 is TGTGCCAGCAGCCGAGCCAGGCCAGGGGGCAGTGGCTACACCTTC. This encodes CASSRARPGGSGYTF.

This clonotype has at least ten counts. The V gene is TRBV7-9, the J gene TRBJ2-5, with 13 bases identical to TRBD2. The CDR3 runs to 18 residues. The trim removed 5 bases at V and 5 bases at J, leaving 14 bases unmatched. Germline assignment: CDR1 SEHNR and CDR2 FQNEAQ (reference sequence). The chain's CDR3 is CASSHGTSGATTSETQYF. In DNA form, the CDR3 reads TGTGCCAGCAGCCACGGGACTAGCGGGGCCACAACGTCGGAGACCCAGTACTTC.

J is TRBJ2-2 and V is TRBV5-6; the match to TRBD1 covers 9 bases. The J segment lost 2 bases and the V segment lost 0 bases, leaving 2 bases of the junction unmatched. CDR3 length equals 16 residues. Germline CDR1 is SGHDT and CDR2 is YYEEEE. CDR3 DNA sequence: TGTGCCAGCAGCTTGGACAGGGGGCTAAACACCGGGGAGCTGTTTTTT. It yields the protein CASSLDRGLNTGELFF.

This clonotype was counted many times. This chain links TRBV10-3 with TRBJ1-1; D might be TRBD1 (6 bases). CDR1 and CDR2 from the germline V gene are ENHRY and SYGVKD. Trimming pared 8 bases from V and 0 bases from J, leaving 10 bases between. The CDR3 length is 13 residues. The CDR3 DNA sequence: TGTGCCATCCGGGGGCAGCTGAACACTGAAGCTTTCTTT. This codes for CAIRGQLNTEAFF.

This clonotype appeared a few times. This chain connects TRBV6-5 to TRBJ2-7; D remains ambiguous. The germline V gene has CDR1 MNHEY and CDR2 SVGAGI. V was cut by 2 bases and J by 1 base, with 9 bases left in between. The CDR3 totals 14 residues. The DNA of the CDR3 is TGTGCCAGCAGTTACGAGCGACAATCCTACGAGCAGTACTTC. Residues: CASSYERQSYEQYF.

This clonotype was found many times. This chain links TRBV12-3 or TRBV12-4 with TRBJ2-2, with D uncertain. This CDR3 region has 17 residues. Trimming cost V 3 bases and J 0 bases, with 14 bases left between them. CDR3 nucleotides: TGTGCCAGCAGTTTTTCTCCTCTGTTCGCGAACACCGGGGAGCTGTTTTTT. This gives the protein CASSFSPLFANTGELFF.

This clonotype occurred many times. This chain connects TRBV20-1 to TRBJ1-5, with D tentatively TRBD1 (6 bases). The V gene lost 6 bases and the J gene lost 4 bases, with 25 bases spanning the gap. The germline gives CDR1 DFQATT, CDR2 SNEGSKA (reference sequence). The length of the CDR3 is 17 residues. The CDR3 coding sequence is TGCAGTGCCTCCCCCGACAGGCCGTGGTCCCAAAATCAGCCCCAGCATTTT. It codes for CSASPDRPWSQNQPQHF.